Each of the 28 T cell receptor beta chains below was sequenced from the same sample in a study of blood T cell repertoires in COVID-19. Method: immunoSEQ multiplex PCR; TCRdb's copy keeps in-frame clones and lacks some. The table has 68,000 or so clones, around 90% seen once. Sequencing used peripheral blood. The source is a man in his fifties or sixties with active COVID-19.

This clone is medium-sized. The chain has TRBV27 and TRBJ1-1; a possible D gene is TRBD1 (5 bases). The CDR3 sequence is 14 residues long. V was trimmed by 4 bases and J by 0 bases, leaving 9 bases between them. The germline V gene has CDR1 MNHEY and CDR2 SMNVEV (reference sequence). The CDR3: CASSYRGMNTEAFF. CDR3 coding DNA: TGTGCCAGCAGTTATCGGGGGATGAACACTGAAGCTTTCTTT.

This clone appeared once. The rearrangement links TRBV7-2 to TRBJ2-3; TRBD1 agrees at 8 bases. Germline loops: CDR1 SGHTA, CDR2 FQGNSA. V lost 5 bases and J lost 4; bases outside the gene matches: 5. The CDR3 runs to 14 residues. The CDR3 loop reads CASSPRTGSDTQYF. The DNA for the CDR3 is TGTGCCAGCAGCCCCAGGACAGGGTCAGATACGCAGTATTTT.

This clone was found once. The chain recombines TRBV5-1 with TRBJ1-1, with D uncertain. The CDR3 spans 16 residues. Germline CDR1 and CDR2: SGHRS and YFSETQ. V lost 6 bases and J lost 0, with 18 bases in between. In nucleotides, the CDR3 is TGCGCCAGCACACGTGACCTGACATCTATGAACACTGAAGCTTTCTTT. As protein: CASTRDLTSMNTEAFF.

The rearrangement links TRBV24-1 to TRBJ2-3, with D maybe TRBD1 (6 bases). The CDR3 is 16 amino acids. Germline V lookup: CDR1 KGHDR, CDR2 SFDVKD. The V gene lost 3 bases and the J gene lost 3 bases, with 15 bases spanning the gap. The CDR3 nucleotides are TGTGCCACCAGTGATCTCAGGGGTGGTGGGACAGATACGCAGTATTTT. Translating it yields CATSDLRGGGTDTQYF.

The chain combines TRBV27 with TRBJ2-7; D gene unclear. The ends were cut back, 10 bases at V and 0 bases at J, with 13 bases in the middle. The germline V gene encodes CDR1 MNHEY and CDR2 SMNVEV (reference sequence). The CDR3 extends over 13 amino acids. The CDR3 region is CATWQDSSYEQYF. As DNA, the CDR3 is TGTGCCACCTGGCAGGATTCCTCCTACGAGCAGTACTTC.

The V gene is TRBV24-1, the J gene TRBJ2-2; 9 bases agree with TRBD1. CDR3 size: 15 residues. J was trimmed by 4 bases and V by 10 bases; bases with no gene match: 9. Germline V lookup: CDR1 KGHDR, CDR2 SFDVKD. The CDR3 DNA reads as TGTGCCACTCAGAGCCGGGACAGGGTCACCGGGGAGCTGTTTTTT. Amino acid sequence: CATQSRDRVTGELFF.

A single count supports this clone. The rearrangement joins TRBV4-3 to TRBJ2-1; 7 bases agree with TRBD1. In germline, CDR1 is LGHNA, CDR2 YSLEER. The CDR3 covers 16 residues. With V trimmed by 0 bases and J by 1 base, 3 bases remained unmatched. DNA for the CDR3: TGCGCCAGCAGCCAAGATTCCAGGGGGTCCTACAATGAGCAGTTCTTC. It translates to CASSQDSRGSYNEQFF.

This clone was counted once. The chain employs TRBV5-1 and TRBJ2-1; D is possibly TRBD2 (5 bases). The CDR3 is 16 amino acids. The germline gives CDR1 SGHRS, CDR2 YFSETQ. V was cut by 1 base and J by 2 bases, with 13 bases left in between. CDR3 sequence: CASSLRIGSAYNEQFF. CDR3 sequence (DNA): TGCGCCAGCAGCTTGCGAATCGGTAGCGCCTACAATGAGCAGTTCTTC.

CDR3 loop: CASRPGLVRSYNEQFF. CDR3 sequence (DNA): TGTGCCAGCAGACCGGGACTAGTAAGGTCCTACAATGAGCAGTTCTTC. The genes are TRBV27 and TRBJ2-1; 8 bases match TRBD2. The CDR3 spans 16 residues. The V segment lost 6 bases and the J segment 1 base; nucleotides outside the gene matches: 8. Per the germline V gene, CDR1 is MNHEY and CDR2 is SMNVEV (reference sequence).

The J gene is TRBJ2-7, the V gene TRBV10-2; 9 positions agree with TRBD1. CDR3 size: 15 residues. J gave up 1 base and V 5 bases, and 6 bases lay outside the gene matches. From germline, CDR1 is WSHSY and CDR2 SAAADI. CDR3: CASSPTGTGSYEQYF. The CDR3 nucleotides are TGCGCCAGCAGTCCCACCGGGACAGGGTCCTACGAGCAGTACTTC.

This rearrangement joins TRBV4-3 to TRBJ1-4; D uncertain. Germline CDR1 reads LGHNA; CDR2 reads YSLEER. This CDR3 comprises 16 residues. The V end was cut by 0 bases, the J end by 3 bases, with 11 bases between. CDR3 bases: TGCGCCAGCAGCCAAGAAAGCCACAGCCCTAATGAAAAACTGTTTTTT. The encoded protein is CASSQESHSPNEKLFF.

This clone was observed once. This chain uses TRBV5-6 with TRBJ2-7; tentative D call: TRBD1 (5 bases). CDR1 is SGHDT, CDR2 YYEEEE, per germline. V lost 0 bases, J lost 2 bases, and 6 bases lay in between. The CDR3 contains 13 residues. CDR3: CASSLEGAYEQYF. DNA for the CDR3: TGTGCCAGCAGCTTGGAAGGGGCCTACGAGCAGTACTTC.

The chain joins TRBV7-9 to TRBJ2-5, with D possibly TRBD2 on 6 matching bases. V was shortened by 6 bases and J by 4 bases, with 6 bases between the two germline ends. This CDR3 has 11 residues. Germline-derived CDR1 and CDR2 are SEHNR and FQNEAQ (reference sequence). The CDR3 DNA reads TGTGCCAGCAGGGGGGGAGAGACCCAGTACTTC. This gives the protein CASRGGETQYF.

The rearrangement links TRBV18 to TRBJ1-5, with 8 bases matching TRBD1. V dropped 1 base and J dropped 0; count of bases not matched to a gene: 5. CDR1 and CDR2 from the germline V gene are KGHSH and LQKENI. The CDR3 is made up of 17 amino acids. The CDR3 protein is CASSPRGQGNSNQPQHF. CDR3 nucleotide sequence: TGTGCCAGCTCACCACGAGGACAGGGAAATAGCAATCAGCCCCAGCATTTT. Together with reference TRBV18 and TRBJ1-5, the CDR3 gives the full variable domain: NAGVMQNPRHLVRRRGQEARLRCSPMKGHSHVYWYRQLPEEGLKFMVYLQKENIIDESGMPKERFSAEFPKEGPSILRIQQVVRGDSAAYFCASSPRGQGNSNQPQHFGDGTRLSIL.

The chain links TRBV10-1 to TRBJ2-7, with TRBD2 identical over 7 bases. The CDR3 totals 15 residues. Trimming cost V 8 bases and J 7 bases; bases outside gene matches: 17. Germline V gene data show CDR1 as WNHNN and CDR2 as SYGVQD (reference sequence). DNA for the CDR3: TGCGCCAGCCGAGAGGGGAGCGGGGTCCCATGGGAGCAGTACTTC. Translated: CASREGSGVPWEQYF.

V is TRBV27 and J is TRBJ2-5; D possibly corresponds to TRBD2 (6 bases). Trimming took 4 bases from V and 0 from J, leaving 12 bases between them. The germline CDR1 and CDR2 sequences are MNHEY and SMNVEV (reference sequence). This CDR3 has 15 amino acids. The CDR3 here is CASSSRLVHQETQYF. CDR3 sequence (DNA): TGTGCCAGCAGTTCACGACTAGTACACCAAGAGACCCAGTACTTC.

With regard to this clone: An end of the junction differs from the germline gene, which may be a read error. The chain joins TRBV5-1 to TRBJ2-5, with 13 bases lining up with TRBD2. The CDR3 runs 16 residues. Looked up from germline, CDR1 is SGHRS and CDR2 is YFSETQ. The CDR3, as DNA: TGCGCCAGCACCTTGGGACTAGCGGGATGGTCGGAGACCCAGTACTTC. Its translation is CASTLGLAGWSETQYF.

The chain uses TRBV28 and TRBJ1-2, with 7 bases identical to TRBD1. Germline V CDR1 and CDR2: MDHEN, SYDVKM. The CDR3 runs 14 residues. The trim removed 4 bases at V and 8 bases at J, leaving 10 bases unmatched. The CDR3 protein is CASSSTGMLRGYTF. The CDR3 nucleotides read TGTGCCAGCAGTTCGACAGGGATGTTACGAGGCTACACCTTC.

The chain joins TRBV19 to TRBJ2-6, with TRBD1 as a possible D gene (5 bases). Deletions cut 3 bases from V and 1 base from J, with 19 bases between. The CDR3 covers 19 residues. The germline V gene encodes CDR1 LNHDA and CDR2 SQIVND (reference sequence). CDR3 amino acids: CASSMRQGMWMSGANVLTF. The CDR3 nucleotides are TGTGCCAGTAGTATGAGGCAGGGTATGTGGATGTCTGGGGCCAACGTCCTGACTTTC.

The chain is built from TRBV7-2 and TRBJ1-4, with D possibly TRBD1 on 5 matching bases. Trimming shortened V by 5 bases and J by 6 bases, and 16 bases separated the two germline ends. The CDR3 sequence is 15 residues long. The germline V gene encodes CDR1 SGHTA and CDR2 FQGNSA. CDR3 nucleotide sequence: TGTGCCAGCAGCCTAACACAGGCCAGCTATGAAAAACTGTTTTTT. Its protein is CASSLTQASYEKLFF.

The V call is TRBV10-3, the J call TRBJ2-7, with a tentative D call TRBD1 (6 bases). Germline V gene data show CDR1 as ENHRY and CDR2 as SYGVKD. CDR3 size: 14 residues. V was shortened by 6 bases and J by 4 bases, with 16 bases between the two germline ends. The chain's CDR3 is CAISITGQSYEQYF. The DNA of the CDR3 is TGTGCCATCAGCATTACCGGACAGTCGTACGAGCAGTACTTC.

This chain joins TRBV5-1 and TRBJ1-2, with D perhaps TRBD1 (6 bases). There are 14 residues in the CDR3. The germline V and J ends were trimmed by 2 bases and 3 bases, with 11 bases remaining between them. The germline V gene encodes CDR1 SGHRS and CDR2 YFSETQ. CDR3 loop: CASSLDRRHYGYTF. The CDR3 region has the DNA TGCGCCAGCAGCTTAGACAGGAGGCACTATGGCTACACCTTC.

The chain's CDR3 is CASSTRQGVYEQYF. The CDR3 bases are TGTGCCAGCAGTACTCGGCAGGGGGTCTACGAGCAGTACTTC. The chain joins TRBV28 to TRBJ2-7; 7 bases fit TRBD1. V gave up 5 bases and J gave up 3 bases; unmatched junction bases: 7. Germline CDR1 reads MDHEN; CDR2 reads SYDVKM. CDR3 length: 14 residues. Combining the CDR3 with reference TRBV28 and TRBJ2-7 gives the whole variable domain DVKVTQSSRYLVKRTGEKVFLECVQDMDHENMFWYRQDPGLGLRLIYFSYDVKMKEKGDIPEGYSVSREKKERFSLILESASTNQTSMYLCASSTRQGVYEQYFGPGTRLTVT.

The table lists this clone with a few counts. The genes are TRBV7-2 and TRBJ2-1, with 9 nucleotides matching TRBD1. There are 14 residues in the CDR3. With 4 bases clipped from V and 8 bases from J, the junction kept 6 bases outside the gene matches. CDR1 SGHTA and CDR2 FQGNSA come from the germline V gene. This CDR3 is CASSSLQGAHEQFF. The CDR3 DNA is TGTGCCAGCAGCTCGTTACAGGGGGCGCATGAGCAGTTCTTC.

This rearrangement joins TRBV9 to TRBJ2-1; D uncertain. V lost 3 bases and J lost 8, with 15 bases in between. The germline gives CDR1 SGDLS, CDR2 YYNGEE. The CDR3 extends over 14 amino acids. CDR3 bases: TGTGCCAGCAGCGGAGGCCGGTACGGCGATGAGCAGTTCTTC. Residues: CASSGGRYGDEQFF.

V gene TRBV6-5 combines with J gene TRBJ1-1; D may be TRBD1 (6 bases). Trimming shortened V by 0 bases and J by 5 bases, and 16 bases separated the two germline ends. The CDR3 loop spans 16 amino acids. Per the germline V gene, CDR1 is MNHEY and CDR2 is SVGAGI. CDR3 sequence reads: CASSYSNQGLLTEAFF. Here the CDR3 DNA reads TGTGCCAGCAGTTACTCGAATCAGGGGTTATTGACTGAAGCTTTCTTT.

The V gene is TRBV6-5, the J gene TRBJ1-3, with 7 bases that match TRBD1. This CDR3 is built from 15 residues. V shed 4 bases, J shed 10 bases, and the junction held 13 bases outside the gene matches. Germline CDR1 reads MNHEY; CDR2 reads SVGAGI. The CDR3 spells CASSFAQGQVGTIYF. DNA for the CDR3: TGTGCCAGCAGTTTCGCACAGGGGCAGGTTGGGACCATATATTTT.

The chain employs TRBV28 and TRBJ2-1; tentatively, D is TRBD2 (5 bases). Trimming shortened V by 3 bases and J by 2 bases, and 8 bases separated the two germline ends. Per the germline V gene, CDR1 is MDHEN and CDR2 is SYDVKM. The CDR3 loop spans 14 amino acids. The CDR3, as DNA: TGTGCCAGCAGTTTCGACGGGGCCTACAATGAGCAGTTCTTC. It yields the protein CASSFDGAYNEQFF.